This T cell receptor beta chain was sequenced in a study of blood T cell repertoires in COVID-19. TCRdb's table, derived via immunoSEQ multiplex PCR, lists solely in-frame clones and lacks some. This repertoire shows some 160,000 clones, 80% to 85% found once; its top ten account for about 11%. The CDR3 spans 13 residues. In germline, CDR1 is SGHTA, CDR2 FQGNSA. Trimming pared 3 bases from V and 2 bases from J, leaving 7 bases between. The clonotype comes from a man between 65 and 85 years old with active or convalescent COVID-19. The chain combines TRBV7-2 with TRBJ2-5; D not resolved. The sequenced material came from peripheral blood. The CDR3 loop reads CASSLNSQETQYF. CDR3 bases: TGTGCCAGCAGCTTGAACAGTCAAGAGACCCAGTACTTC.